Below, 30 T cell receptor beta chains from the same sample are listed, as sequenced in a study of beta chain features in type 1 diabetes. Since all of the isolated RNA was reverse transcribed, expressed TCRB transcripts were what got sequenced. Assay: immunoSEQ multiplex PCR; the TCRdb copy retains only in-frame clones and omits some. Of hundreds of thousands of clones in the sample, roughly 30% were seen once. Sequencing was done on a sample of naive CD4+ T cells from blood. The source of these receptors is a man aged 18 to 29 in good health.

The chain is built from TRBV7-8 and TRBJ2-7; TRBD1 is a possible D gene (7 bases). V shed 6 bases and J shed 6 bases, with 15 bases lying between them. The CDR3 has 13 amino acids. CDR1 is SGHVS and CDR2 is FQNEAQ in the germline V gene. The DNA of the CDR3 is TGTGCCAGCAGGCGGGACAGACCTTCCGAGCAGTACTTC. It encodes CASRRDRPSEQYF. Full variable domain (rest looked up from reference TRBV7-8 and TRBJ2-7): GAGVSQSPRYKVAKRGQDVALRCDPISGHVSLFWYQQALGQGPEFLTYFQNEAQLDKSGLPSDRFFAERPEGSVSTLKIQRTQQEDSAVYLCASRRDRPSEQYFGPGTRLTVT.

V and J are TRBV30 and TRBJ1-6; TRBD1 matches 7 bases. This CDR3 contains 15 residues. Germline-derived CDR1 and CDR2 are GTSNPN and SVGIG (reference sequence). J was trimmed by 7 bases and V by 0 bases; bases with no gene match: 6. In DNA, the CDR3 is TGTGCCTGGAGTGTTCCGGGACAGTCCAATTCACCCCTCCACTTT. Encoded protein: CAWSVPGQSNSPLHF.

V gene TRBV18 combines with J gene TRBJ2-7; D is unresolved. Germline CDR1 and CDR2: KGHSH and LQKENI. The germline V and J ends were trimmed by 3 bases and 5 bases, with 14 bases remaining between them. The CDR3 is 14 residues long. CDR3 in DNA: TGTGCCAGCTCACCTGGCAGGTGGTGGGACGAGCAGTACTTC. This sequence encodes CASSPGRWWDEQYF.

V is TRBV11-2 and J is TRBJ2-3; the D is unclear. The CDR3 runs 15 residues. Germline CDR1 and CDR2: SGHAT and FQNNGV. V gave up 7 bases and J gave up 0 bases, with 14 bases separating them. In DNA, the CDR3 is TGTGCCAGCACCCGAAATCCCAGTAGCACAGATACGCAGTATTTT. It specifies CASTRNPSSTDTQYF.

Of note for this clone: Within the sample, other DNA sequences also encode this same CDR3. The chain combines TRBV5-1 with TRBJ2-5, with D perhaps TRBD2 (6 bases). The ends were cut back, 2 bases at V and 5 bases at J, with 7 bases in the middle. CDR1 is SGHRS, CDR2 YFSETQ, per germline. This CDR3 has 12 amino acids. Written as DNA, the CDR3 is TGCGCCAGCAGCTTCGGAGGGGAGACCCAGTACTTC. This gives the protein CASSFGGETQYF.

The rearrangement links TRBV27 to TRBJ2-3; the D is unclear. Deletions cut 2 bases from V and 2 bases from J, with 5 bases between. Germline loops: CDR1 MNHEY, CDR2 SMNVEV (reference sequence). The length of the CDR3 is 13 residues. The CDR3 is CASSLTFTDTQYF. The CDR3, as DNA: TGTGCCAGCAGTTTAACCTTCACAGATACGCAGTATTTT.

The chain uses TRBV10-1 and TRBJ2-7, with 7 bases lining up with TRBD1. V was clipped by 0 bases and J by 4 bases; unmatched bases: 3. CDR3 length: 14 residues. The germline V gene encodes CDR1 WNHNN and CDR2 SYGVQD (reference sequence). The CDR3 is CASSESGQSYEQYF. CDR3 DNA sequence: TGCGCCAGCAGTGAGTCGGGACAGAGTTACGAGCAGTACTTC.

The V gene is TRBV19, the J gene TRBJ2-5; TRBD1 agrees at 9 bases. V dropped 5 bases and J dropped 5; count of bases not matched to a gene: 3. The germline V gene encodes CDR1 LNHDA and CDR2 SQIVND (reference sequence). The CDR3 extends over 13 amino acids. Here the CDR3 reads CASSPGQGETQYF. The CDR3 nucleotides read TGTGCCAGTAGTCCTGGACAGGGGGAGACCCAGTACTTC.

This clone has more than one count but fewer than ten. The chain employs TRBV27 and TRBJ1-1, with D perhaps TRBD1 (6 bases). This CDR3 is 14 amino acids long. CDR1 MNHEY and CDR2 SMNVEV come from the germline V gene (reference sequence). V shed 3 bases and J shed 4 bases, with 12 bases lying between them. CDR3 residues: CASSFDRLGTEAFF. For the CDR3, the DNA is TGTGCCAGCAGTTTCGACAGGTTGGGCACTGAAGCTTTCTTT.

The CDR3 loop reads CASSEAWREGVQFF. The CDR3 bases are TGTGCCAGCAGTGAAGCCTGGCGGGAGGGTGTGCAGTTCTTC. V usage is TRBV2 and J usage is TRBJ2-1, with 9 bases identical to TRBD2. J lost 12 bases, V lost 0 bases, and 6 bases had no gene match. The CDR3 runs 14 residues. CDR1 and CDR2 (germline): SNHLY, FYNNEI.

The V gene is TRBV14, the J gene TRBJ2-6; D unclear. Trimming removed 0 bases from V and 5 bases from J, with 2 bases in between. The CDR3 loop spans 13 amino acids. Per germline, CDR1 SGHDN and CDR2 FVKESK. The CDR3 is CASSQDRANVLTF. Written as DNA, the CDR3 is TGTGCCAGCAGCCAAGACAGGGCCAACGTCCTGACTTTC.

This chain links TRBV9 with TRBJ2-1; 7 nucleotides line up with TRBD2. Trimming cost V 4 bases and J 7 bases; bases outside gene matches: 8. Germline V gives CDR1 SGDLS, CDR2 YYNGEE. The CDR3 contains 14 residues. This chain's CDR3 is CASSLDWGGNEQFF. In DNA form, the CDR3 reads TGTGCCAGCAGCCTCGACTGGGGAGGGAATGAGCAGTTCTTC. Together with reference TRBV9 and TRBJ2-1, the CDR3 gives the full variable domain: DSGVTQTPKHLITATGQRVTLRCSPRSGDLSVYWYQQSLDQGLQFLIQYYNGEERAKGNILERFSAQQFPDLHSELNLSSLELGDSALYFCASSLDWGGNEQFFGPGTRLTVL.

The chain couples TRBV30 to TRBJ2-7; D is unclear. The CDR3 sequence is 16 residues long. In germline, CDR1 is GTSNPN, CDR2 SVGIG (reference sequence). Trimming shortened V by 5 bases and J by 0 bases, and 20 bases separated the two germline ends. The CDR3 DNA follows: TGTGCCTGGGAGGAATTCGGACGTCTGAGCTCCTACGAGCAGTACTTC. This codes for CAWEEFGRLSSYEQYF.

The chain uses TRBV4-1 and TRBJ2-2, with D unclear. The germline V gene encodes CDR1 MGHRA and CDR2 YSYEKL. The V end lost 4 bases, the J end lost 9 bases, and 15 bases lay between the germline ends. The CDR3 sequence is 14 residues long. The CDR3 nucleotides are TGCGCCAGCAGCCTCCCAAGGCGGAGTTGGGAGCTGTTTTTT. Amino acids: CASSLPRRSWELFF.

The genes are TRBV7-6 and TRBJ1-1; D unclear. V lost 5 bases to trimming and J lost 1 base, with 8 bases between them. CDR3 size: 13 residues. Germline CDR1 is SGHVS and CDR2 is FNYEAQ. This CDR3 reads CASSATQNTEAFF. The CDR3 nucleotides read TGTGCCAGCAGCGCCACACAGAACACTGAAGCTTTCTTT. The full variable domain, in which reference TRBV7-6 and TRBJ1-1 provide the parts outside the CDR3, is GAGVSQSPRYKVTKRGQDVALRCDPISGHVSLYWYRQALGQGPEFLTYFNYEAQQDKSGLPNDRFSAERPEGSISTLTIQRTEQRDSAMYRCASSATQNTEAFFGQGTRLTVV.

This clone was counted between two and nine times. The chain recombines TRBV29-1 with TRBJ2-5, with a tentative D call TRBD2 (6 bases). Germline CDR1 reads SQVTM; CDR2 reads ANQGSEA. The CDR3 has 11 amino acids. Trimming left V 7 bases short and J 5 bases short, with 11 bases between. CDR3 sequence: CSGGLAETQYF. The CDR3 region has the DNA TGCAGCGGGGGACTCGCGGAGACCCAGTACTTC.

This clone was seen a handful of times. Other DNA sequences in this specimen translate into the identical CDR3. This chain joins TRBV29-1 and TRBJ2-6; weak D call: TRBD2 (6 bases). V was pared by 4 bases and J by 1 base, with 8 bases between. Germline-derived CDR1 and CDR2 are SQVTM and ANQGSEA. This CDR3 comprises 14 residues. The CDR3 is CSVVGGSGANVLTF. Written as DNA, the CDR3 is TGCAGCGTTGTAGGAGGGTCTGGGGCCAACGTCCTGACTTTC.

The chain has TRBV30 and TRBJ2-2, with no clear D. This CDR3 is 12 amino acids long. V was cut by 5 bases and J by 2 bases, with 6 bases left in between. Germline assignment: CDR1 GTSNPN and CDR2 SVGIG (reference sequence). Here the CDR3 DNA reads TGTGCCTGGGACGCTAACACCGGGGAGCTGTTTTTT. Translated, it gives CAWDANTGELFF.

This sequence joins TRBV29-1 and TRBJ2-1, with TRBD2 matching 10 bases. Germline loops: CDR1 SQVTM, CDR2 ANQGSEA. This CDR3 is built from 21 residues. Germline trimming cut 2 bases from V and 1 base from J; bases unmatched to any gene: 20. CDR3 sequence reads: CSVEPPGGLAGAFGSYNEQFF. In nucleotides, the CDR3 is TGCAGCGTTGAACCCCCCGGTGGGCTAGCGGGAGCCTTCGGATCCTACAATGAGCAGTTCTTC.

In its sample, this clone was seen once. The chain links TRBV6-1 to TRBJ2-2, with TRBD2 identical over 9 bases. Germline V gene lookup returns CDR1 MNHNS and CDR2 SASEGT. The ends lost 6 bases at V and 5 bases at J; junction bases unmatched: 7. The CDR3 runs 15 residues. CDR3 protein: CASSSAGGRTGELFF. CDR3 nucleotide sequence: TGTGCCAGCAGCAGCGCGGGAGGGAGGACCGGGGAGCTGTTTTTT.

This clone was recorded a few times. The chain has TRBV5-1 and TRBJ2-5; a possible D gene is TRBD1 (5 bases). Trimming removed 5 bases at V and 5 bases at J, with 10 bases between. Germline V CDR1 and CDR2: SGHRS, YFSETQ. This CDR3 contains 12 residues. CDR3 sequence (DNA): TGCGCCAGCAGTTCAGGGCTGGAGACCCAGTACTTC. It encodes CASSSGLETQYF. The complete variable domain, with remaining parts taken from reference TRBV5-1 and TRBJ2-5, reads KAGVTQTPRYLIKTRGQQVTLSCSPISGHRSVSWYQQTPGQGLQFLFEYFSETQRNKGNFPGRFSGRQFSNSRSEMNVSTLELGDSALYLCASSSGLETQYFGPGTRLLVL.

Details on this clone: The sample carries other DNA sequences with the same CDR3. This rearrangement joins TRBV25-1 to TRBJ2-3; TRBD2 might be the D (6 bases). Trimming removed 7 bases from V and 0 bases from J, with 14 bases in between. Germline V gene data show CDR1 as MGHDK and CDR2 as SYGVNS. This CDR3 has 15 residues. CDR3 nucleotide sequence: TGTGCCAGCAAAGCGGGTGTAACTAGCACAGATACGCAGTATTTT. It translates to CASKAGVTSTDTQYF.

This chain joins TRBV7-8 and TRBJ2-1; 8 nucleotides agree with TRBD2. Trimming cost V 5 bases and J 0 bases; bases outside gene matches: 9. The CDR3 spans 17 residues. In germline, CDR1 is SGHVS, CDR2 FQNEAQ. The CDR3 DNA is TGTGCCAGCAGCATAGGACTAGCCGTTAGCTCCTACAATGAGCAGTTCTTC. Translating gives CASSIGLAVSSYNEQFF.

The CDR3 DNA sequence: TGTGCCAGCAGCTTAATTCCCAGCCTTTCCTCCTCTGGGGCCAACGTCCTGACTTTC. Translation gives CASSLIPSLSSSGANVLTF. V usage is TRBV13 and J usage is TRBJ2-6, with no clear D. There are 19 residues in the CDR3. Germline CDR1 is PRHDT and CDR2 is FYEKMQ (reference sequence). V lost 2 bases, J lost 0 bases, and 17 bases lay in between.

This clone was seen only a few times. The chain links TRBV30 to TRBJ2-2; the D gene could be TRBD1 or TRBD2 (5 bases each). This CDR3 region has 15 residues. Between the trimmed V and J ends, which lost 2 bases and 3 bases, there was a span of 13 bases. Germline CDR1 reads GTSNPN; CDR2 reads SVGIG (reference sequence). CDR3 protein: CAWSRGRTHTGELFF. As DNA, the CDR3 is TGTGCCTGGAGTAGGGGACGGACCCACACCGGGGAGCTGTTTTTT.

Notes on this clone: The same CDR3 arises from other DNA sequences in this sample as well. V and J are TRBV30 and TRBJ1-2; TRBD1 aligns across 8 bases. The CDR3 extends over 11 amino acids. CDR1 GTSNPN and CDR2 SVGIG come from the germline V gene (reference sequence). The J segment lost 8 bases and the V segment lost 5 bases, leaving 4 bases of the junction unmatched. CDR3 sequence reads: CAWSTGGGYTF. In DNA form, the CDR3 reads TGTGCCTGGTCAACAGGGGGAGGCTACACCTTC.

This clone was detected a few times. This sequence joins TRBV13 and TRBJ2-7; 12 bases fit TRBD2. The CDR3 contains 16 residues. V gave up 3 bases and J gave up 5 bases; unmatched junction bases: 8. Germline V gene sequence: CDR1 PRHDT, CDR2 FYEKMQ (reference sequence). The DNA of the CDR3 is TGTGCCAGCAGCTTTATGAGGACTAGCGGGATGGACGAGCAGTACTTC. It yields the protein CASSFMRTSGMDEQYF.

J is TRBJ1-2 and V is TRBV28; maybe TRBD1 (6 bases). This CDR3 comprises 13 residues. V was shortened by 4 bases and J by 8 bases, with 14 bases between the two germline ends. Germline-derived CDR1 and CDR2 are MDHEN and SYDVKM. The CDR3, as DNA: TGTGCCAGCAGTTCAGACAGGCTACACGGCTACACCTTC. Translated: CASSSDRLHGYTF.

With respect to this clone: This same CDR3 is encoded by further DNA sequences in the sample. The chain joins TRBV7-3 to TRBJ2-1; 9 bases align to TRBD2. The length of the CDR3 is 13 residues. The trim removed 4 bases at V and 7 bases at J, leaving 2 bases unmatched. Germline V CDR1 and CDR2: SGHTA, FQGTGA. This CDR3 reads CASSSGLANEQFF. The CDR3 DNA reads TGTGCCAGCAGCTCGGGACTAGCAAATGAGCAGTTCTTC.

This clone showed up just a few times. This sequence joins TRBV30 and TRBJ1-3; D is possibly TRBD1 (6 bases). The CDR3 sequence is 12 residues long. Deletions cut 2 bases from V and 8 bases from J, with 10 bases between. Per the germline V gene, CDR1 is GTSNPN and CDR2 is SVGIG (reference sequence). The CDR3 loop is CAWSQQGDTIYF. The CDR3, as DNA: TGTGCCTGGAGTCAACAGGGAGACACCATATATTTT. Variable domain in full (rest from reference TRBV30 and TRBJ1-3): SQTIHQWPATLVQPVGSPLSLECTVEGTSNPNLYWYRQAAGRGLQLLFYSVGIGQISSEVPQNLSASRPQDRQFILSSKKLLLSDSGFYLCAWSQQGDTIYFGEGSWLTVV.